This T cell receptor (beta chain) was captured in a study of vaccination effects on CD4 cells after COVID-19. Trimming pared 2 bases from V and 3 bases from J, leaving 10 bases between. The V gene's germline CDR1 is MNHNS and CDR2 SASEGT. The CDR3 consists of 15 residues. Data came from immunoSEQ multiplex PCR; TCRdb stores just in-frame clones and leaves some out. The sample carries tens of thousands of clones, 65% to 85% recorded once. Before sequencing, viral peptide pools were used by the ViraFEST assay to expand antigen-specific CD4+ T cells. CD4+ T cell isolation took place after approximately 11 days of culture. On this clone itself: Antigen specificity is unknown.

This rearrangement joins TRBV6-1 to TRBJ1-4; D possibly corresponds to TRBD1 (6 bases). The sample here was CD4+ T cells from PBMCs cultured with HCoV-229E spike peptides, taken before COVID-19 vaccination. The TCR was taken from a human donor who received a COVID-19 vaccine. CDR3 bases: TGTGCCAGCAGTGAATTACAGGGTCCTAATGAAAAACTGTTTTTT. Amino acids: CASSELQGPNEKLFF.